This TCR beta chain was captured in a study of T cell responses to AZD1222 COVID-19 vaccine. Study in general: Second doses were pooled across both intervals (about 4 or about 12 weeks).

Study conclusions and caveats: Compared with day 0, the breadth and depth of the Spike-specific TCR repertoire rose significantly after two doses of AZD1222. Of spike-specific TCRs, nearly half reportedly target regions left unmutated in variants.

CDR1 and CDR2 from the germline V gene are SGHDT and YYEEEE. V was pared by 0 bases and J by 4 bases, with 10 bases between. The CDR3 covers 14 residues. Notes on this clone: As yet, its antigen is unknown.

The protocol was immunoSEQ multiplex PCR, while the TCRdb copy is restricted to in-frame clones and leaves out a portion. The data show about 140,000 clones, about nine tenths seen once. Sequencing used peripheral blood, obtained on day 0 of AZD1222 vaccination. This clonotype was obtained from an adult in good health. The gene calls are TRBV5-6 and TRBJ1-2; weak D call: TRBD1 (5 bases). Here the CDR3 reads CASSLGQPAYGYTF. The DNA of the CDR3 is TGTGCCAGCAGCTTGGGACAGCCAGCCTATGGCTACACCTTC.